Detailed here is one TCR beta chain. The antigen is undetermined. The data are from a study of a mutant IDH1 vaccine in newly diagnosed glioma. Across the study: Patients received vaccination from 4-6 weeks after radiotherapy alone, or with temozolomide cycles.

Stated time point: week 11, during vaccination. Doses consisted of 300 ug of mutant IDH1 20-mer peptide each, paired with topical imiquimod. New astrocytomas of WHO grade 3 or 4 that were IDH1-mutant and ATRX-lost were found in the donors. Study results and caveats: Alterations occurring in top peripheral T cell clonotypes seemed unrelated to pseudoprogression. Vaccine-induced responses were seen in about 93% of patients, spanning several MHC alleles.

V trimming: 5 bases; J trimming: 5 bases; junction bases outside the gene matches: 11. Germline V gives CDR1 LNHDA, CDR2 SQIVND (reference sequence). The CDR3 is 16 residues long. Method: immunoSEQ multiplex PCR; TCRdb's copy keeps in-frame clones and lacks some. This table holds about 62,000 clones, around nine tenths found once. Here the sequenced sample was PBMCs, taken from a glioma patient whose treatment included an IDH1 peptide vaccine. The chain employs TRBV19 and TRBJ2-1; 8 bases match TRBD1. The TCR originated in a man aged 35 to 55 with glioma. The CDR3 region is CASSDGQGLGNNEQFF. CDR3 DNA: TGTGCCAGTAGTGACGGACAGGGTTTAGGGAACAATGAGCAGTTCTTC. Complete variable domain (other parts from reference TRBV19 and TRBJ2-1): DGGITQSPKYLFRKEGQNVTLSCEQNLNHDAMYWYRQDPGQGLRLIYYSQIVNDFQKGDIAEGYSVSREKKESFPLTVTSAQKNPTAFYLCASSDGQGLGNNEQFFGPGTRLTVL.